The entry that follows covers one T cell receptor beta chain sequence. Patients had newly diagnosed, untreated stage II-IVA oral cavity squamous cell carcinoma. The record originates from a study of neoadjuvant anti-PD-1 for oral cavity cancer. Assay used: immunoSEQ multiplex PCR; TCRdb lists only in-frame clones, some missing. This sample has more than 6,500 clones; around 75% occur once, and the top ten carry 3.1%. Germline CDR1 is MNHEY and CDR2 is SVGAGI. V lost 8 bases and J 1 base, leaving 5 bases between the germline ends. The CDR3 runs to 11 residues. The sample consisted of PBMCs, taken before nivolumab (anti-PD-1) treatment. The chain recombines TRBV6-5 with TRBJ1-1; D gene unclear. The TCR comes from a person aged 35-80 years with oral cavity squamous cell carcinoma. The DNA for the CDR3 is TGTGCCAGCGGTCCGAACACTGAAGCTTTCTTT. This translates into CASGPNTEAFF.